The next 17 T cell receptor beta chains were all read from a single sample in a study of blood T cell repertoires in COVID-19. Data came from immunoSEQ multiplex PCR; TCRdb stores just in-frame clones and leaves some out. The data show around 190,000 clones, 75% to 85% seen once. Sequenced input: peripheral blood. These receptors originate from a human donor in a cohort sampled during active COVID-19.

This rearrangement joins TRBV5-6 to TRBJ1-6; TRBD1 agrees at 8 bases. The CDR3 contains 15 residues. CDR1 is SGHDT, CDR2 YYEEEE, per germline. The V gene end was trimmed by 4 bases and the J gene end by 5 bases; junction bases not matched to a gene: 5. The CDR3, as DNA: TGTGCCAGCAGCCGACCGACAGGGGATAATTCACCCCTCCACTTT. Its translation: CASSRPTGDNSPLHF. The full variable domain, its missing parts supplied by reference TRBV5-6 and TRBJ1-6, is DAGVTQSPTHLIKTRGQQVTLRCSPKSGHDTVSWYQQALGQGPQFIFQYYEEEERQRGNFPDRFSGHQFPNYSSELNVNALLLGDSALYLCASSRPTGDNSPLHFGNGTRLTVT.

This chain uses TRBV23-1 with TRBJ1-5; D gene uncertain. TRBV23-1 is recorded as an ORF, its role being uncertain. The CDR3 extends over 14 amino acids. V was cut by 4 bases and J by 2 bases, with 9 bases left in between. The DNA of the CDR3 is TGCGCCAGCAGTCTTGGGCAGGGCAATCAGCCCCAGCATTTT. Its translation is CASSLGQGNQPQHF.

Remarks on this clone: Distinct nucleotide sequences in the sample also encode this CDR3. This chain joins TRBV28 and TRBJ2-7; the D gene is possibly TRBD2 (5 bases). CDR3 length: 12 amino acids. The V gene's germline CDR1 is MDHEN and CDR2 SYDVKM. Trimming took off 8 bases at V and 0 bases at J, with 8 bases between the two ends. CDR3 nucleotides: TGTGCCAGCTCACGGGGCTCCTACGAGCAGTACTTC. Translated: CASSRGSYEQYF.

The chain employs TRBV28 and TRBJ2-2; 8 bases align to TRBD1. This CDR3 region has 16 residues. CDR1 is MDHEN and CDR2 is SYDVKM in the germline V gene. The J segment lost 2 bases and the V segment lost 6 bases, leaving 8 bases of the junction unmatched. CDR3 bases: TGTGCCAGCAGCGGGACAGGAAAAGGAAACACCGGGGAGCTGTTTTTT. This gives the protein CASSGTGKGNTGELFF.

This chain connects TRBV20-1 to TRBJ1-1; D ambiguous. Germline CDR1 and CDR2: DFQATT and SNEGSKA (reference sequence). Trimming shortened V by 6 bases and J by 7 bases, and 12 bases separated the two germline ends. The CDR3 runs 11 residues. The chain's CDR3 is CSALGAREAFF. The DNA of the CDR3 is TGCAGTGCCCTGGGAGCCCGTGAAGCTTTCTTT.

CDR3 loop: CASSFYTRLRQETQYF. CDR3 in DNA: TGTGCCAGCAGCTTTTACACAAGACTGCGACAAGAGACCCAGTACTTC. The rearrangement uses TRBV5-6 and TRBJ2-5; D unresolved. This CDR3 has 16 amino acids. The germline V gene encodes CDR1 SGHDT and CDR2 YYEEEE. The V gene lost 2 bases and the J gene lost 2 bases, with 16 bases spanning the gap.

This chain links TRBV4-1 with TRBJ2-1; D possibly corresponds to TRBD2 (6 bases). The CDR3 loop spans 14 amino acids. Trimming cost V 4 bases and J 3 bases, with 10 bases left between them. Per the germline V gene, CDR1 is MGHRA and CDR2 is YSYEKL. The chain's CDR3 is CASSRGTDYNEQFF. The CDR3 DNA is TGCGCCAGCAGCCGCGGGACTGACTACAATGAGCAGTTCTTC.

The chain is built from TRBV19 and TRBJ2-7; D is possibly TRBD1 (6 bases). Trimming shortened V by 5 bases and J by 2 bases, and 19 bases separated the two germline ends. The CDR3 loop spans 16 amino acids. CDR1 is LNHDA and CDR2 is SQIVND in the germline V gene (reference sequence). The CDR3 loop is CASSPSTGYATYEQYF. The CDR3 region has the DNA TGTGCCAGTAGTCCTTCCACAGGGTACGCAACCTACGAGCAGTACTTC.

This chain connects TRBV4-2 to TRBJ2-5; a weak D match, TRBD2 (6 bases). V lost 3 bases and J lost 9, with 17 bases in between. In germline, CDR1 is LGHNA, CDR2 YNFKEQ. The CDR3 is made up of 14 amino acids. Here the CDR3 reads CASSHADGGWSQYF. The CDR3 region has the DNA TGTGCCAGCAGCCATGCAGACGGGGGTTGGTCCCAGTACTTC.

A single count supports this clone. The rearrangement joins TRBV19 to TRBJ2-7, with 10 bases fitting TRBD2. This CDR3 spans 14 amino acids. In germline, CDR1 is LNHDA, CDR2 SQIVND (reference sequence). V gave up 3 bases and J gave up 6 bases; unmatched junction bases: 5. CDR3 sequence: CASSISSGSSEQYF. CDR3 bases: TGTGCCAGTAGTATCTCTAGCGGGAGTAGCGAGCAGTACTTC.

In its sample, this clone was seen once. V is TRBV2 and J is TRBJ2-1; 8 bases map to TRBD2. The CDR3 consists of 13 residues. Losses at the gene ends were 6 bases for V and 2 bases for J; bases not matched to a gene: 0. CDR1 SNHLY and CDR2 FYNNEI come from the germline V gene. The CDR3 coding sequence is TGTGCCAGCAGACTAGCGGCCTACAATGAGCAGTTCTTC. Its protein product is CASRLAAYNEQFF.

The DNA of the CDR3 is TGTGCCAGCAGCCAAGACTTCACGGTGAATCAGCCCCAGCATTTT. Translated, it gives CASSQDFTVNQPQHF. The V call is TRBV3-1 (or the pseudogene TRBV3-2), the J call TRBJ1-5; no firm D call. The V end lost 0 bases, the J end lost 4 bases, and 10 bases lay between the germline ends. CDR1 and CDR2 from the germline V gene are LGHDT and YNNKEL (reference sequence). This CDR3 region has 15 residues.

As to this clone: Other DNA sequences in the same sample also yield this CDR3. V usage is TRBV6-6 and J usage is TRBJ1-1, with D tentatively TRBD1 (6 bases). The CDR3 totals 13 residues. Trimming stripped 5 bases from V and 4 bases from J, with 11 bases between. Germline V CDR1 and CDR2: MNHNY, SVGAGI (reference sequence). CDR3: CASSPPTGTEAFF. CDR3 DNA: TGTGCCAGCAGTCCCCCGACAGGCACTGAAGCTTTCTTT.

The chain has TRBV30 and TRBJ2-1; 9 nucleotides agree with TRBD1. Germline V CDR1 and CDR2: GTSNPN, SVGIG (reference sequence). The CDR3 length is 16 residues. V trimming: 2 bases; J trimming: 9 bases; junction bases outside the gene matches: 14. The CDR3 nucleotides are TGTGCCTGGAGTTCATCTGTTACAGGGGGCGGGGGTGAGCAGTTCTTC. Protein: CAWSSSVTGGGGEQFF.

This clone was observed a single time. The chain uses TRBV7-8 and TRBJ2-1, with D perhaps TRBD2 (5 bases). Germline assignment: CDR1 SGHVS and CDR2 FQNEAQ. The V end lost 2 bases, the J end lost 5 bases, and 16 bases lay between the germline ends. The CDR3 sequence is 16 residues long. The CDR3 spells CASSLTGREQDNEQFF. Written as DNA, the CDR3 is TGTGCCAGCAGCTTAACGGGAAGGGAACAAGACAATGAGCAGTTCTTC.

V usage is TRBV27 and J usage is TRBJ2-7; maybe TRBD1 (6 bases). The germline V gene has CDR1 MNHEY and CDR2 SMNVEV (reference sequence). CDR3 size: 16 residues. V shed 3 bases and J shed 3 bases, with 18 bases lying between them. CDR3 sequence (DNA): TGTGCCAGCAGTTTGTTTTTTGGGGACACTATCTACGAGCAGTACTTC. It translates to CASSLFFGDTIYEQYF.

J is TRBJ1-1 and V is TRBV19; D possibly corresponds to TRBD1 (6 bases). The V gene's germline CDR1 is LNHDA and CDR2 SQIVND (reference sequence). The CDR3 covers 14 residues. V was clipped by 2 bases and J by 2 bases, with 9 bases between them. CDR3 sequence (DNA): TGTGCCAGTAGTATATCCAGGGGAAACACTGAAGCTTTCTTT. Translated, it gives CASSISRGNTEAFF.